The source of this T cell receptor beta chain is a study of control samples from healthy donors and cancer patients. TCRdb's copy holds only in-frame clones and misses some; the assay was immunoSEQ multiplex PCR. The sample records 100,000 to 150,000 clones, 92% being singletons. Germline loops: CDR1 SQVTM, CDR2 ANQGSEA. CDR3 length equals 12 residues. Trimming at V came to 4 bases and at J to 7 bases, leaving 3 bases not matched to a gene. The clonotype comes from a woman aged 45-59 years in good health. Sequencing used blood. This chain links TRBV29-1 with TRBJ1-2; 10 bases fit TRBD1. CDR3 in amino acids: CSVGQGAIGYTF. The CDR3 bases are TGCAGCGTTGGACAGGGGGCGATTGGCTACACCTTC.